This TCR beta chain was observed in a study of T cell responses to AZD1222 COVID-19 vaccine. Findings of the study overall: Baseline seropositivity characterized only a handful of AZD1222 recipients. Donors, mostly white British, included more females; clonal diversity was possibly underestimated. Vaccine-associated CD4 TCRs ranged over spike, dominating at 160-218 and 743-854.

The protocol was immunoSEQ multiplex PCR, while the TCRdb copy is restricted to in-frame clones and leaves out a portion. The table has more than 80,000 clones, about 93% seen once. The sample holds one count of this clone. Antigen: not known. The sample here was peripheral blood, taken 28 days after the second AZD1222 dose. The receptor was isolated from an adult who received the AZD1222 COVID-19 vaccine.

The CDR3 DNA sequence: TGTGCCAGTAGTATCGGAGTTGGCGGGGGGGGCCAAGAGACCCAGTACTTC. Amino acids: CASSIGVGGGGQETQYF. The chain employs TRBV19 and TRBJ2-5, with TRBD2 matching 9 bases. CDR3 length equals 17 residues. With V trimmed by 3 bases and J by 1 base, 9 bases remained unmatched. Germline V gives CDR1 LNHDA, CDR2 SQIVND (reference sequence).